The clone carrying this T cell receptor (beta chain) was seen a handful of times. The sample belongs to a study of blood T cells in healthy people across ages. The trim removed 6 bases at V and 5 bases at J, leaving 4 bases unmatched. CDR3 length: 13 amino acids. The second PCR ran about 6 to 12 cycles with a sample-barcoded 5' primer and J-beta primers. TCRdb ran MiXCR on the 5' RACE reads and lists one entry per CDR3 protein. The sample has about 720,000 distinct CDR3 sequences; about 20% are singletons. The chain joins TRBV12-3 or TRBV12-4 to TRBJ2-1; 7 bases fit TRBD1. The specimen sequenced was blood. The receptor was derived from a man between 65 and 85 years old in good health. CDR3 sequence: CASRGTANNEQFF. As DNA, the CDR3 is TGTGCCAGCAGGGGGACAGCAAACAATGAGCAGTTCTTC.